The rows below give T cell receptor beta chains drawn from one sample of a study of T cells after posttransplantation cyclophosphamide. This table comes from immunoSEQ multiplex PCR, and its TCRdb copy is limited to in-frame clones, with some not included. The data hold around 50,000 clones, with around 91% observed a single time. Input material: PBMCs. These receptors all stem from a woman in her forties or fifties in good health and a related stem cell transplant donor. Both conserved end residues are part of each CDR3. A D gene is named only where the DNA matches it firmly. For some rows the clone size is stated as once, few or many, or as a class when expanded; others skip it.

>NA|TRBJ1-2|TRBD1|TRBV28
CATRGTDNYGYTF
TGTGCCACCCGCGGGACAGATAACTATGGCTACACCTTC
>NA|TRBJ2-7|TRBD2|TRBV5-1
CASSFGTSSSYEQYF
TGCGCCAGCAGCTTCGGGACTAGCAGCTCCTACGAGCAGTACTTC
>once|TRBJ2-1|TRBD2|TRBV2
CASSEQGLAINEQFF
TGTGCCAGCAGTGAACAGGGACTAGCGATCAATGAGCAGTTCTTC
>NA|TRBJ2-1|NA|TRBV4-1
CASSQVQTSFDEQFF
TGCGCCAGCAGCCAAGTACAAACTAGCTTCGATGAGCAGTTCTTC
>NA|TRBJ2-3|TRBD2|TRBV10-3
CAVAAGAGTDTQYF
TGTGCCGTCGCGGCGGGAGCGGGGACAGATACGCAGTATTTT
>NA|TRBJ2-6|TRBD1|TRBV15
CATSRTGVLRFGGANVLTF
TGTGCCACCAGCAGGACAGGGGTCCTTCGGTTTGGTGGGGCCAACGTCCTGACTTTC
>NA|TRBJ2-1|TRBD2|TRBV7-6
CASSPLAGGGGNEQFF
TGTGCCAGCAGCCCTTTAGCGGGAGGGGGTGGCAATGAGCAGTTCTTC
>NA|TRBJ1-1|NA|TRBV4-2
CASSQEPDTGTNTEAFF
TGTGCCAGCAGCCAAGAACCCGATACAGGGACGAACACTGAAGCTTTCTTT
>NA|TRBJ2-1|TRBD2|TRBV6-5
CASRDILANGNEQFF
TGTGCCAGCAGAGACATACTAGCGAACGGGAATGAGCAGTTCTTC
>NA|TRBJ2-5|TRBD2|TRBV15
CATSRAPGLAHQETQYF
TGTGCCACCAGCAGAGCGCCGGGACTAGCGCACCAAGAGACCCAGTACTTC
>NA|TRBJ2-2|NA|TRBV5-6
CASSPSGGGPFAGELFF
TGTGCCAGCAGCCCTTCCGGAGGAGGACCTTTCGCCGGGGAGCTGTTTTTT
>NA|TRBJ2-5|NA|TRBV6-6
CASSYGQETQYF
TGTGCCAGCAGTTATGGTCAGGAGACCCAGTACTTC
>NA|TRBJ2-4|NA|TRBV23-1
CASSQLRWSRFPWDIQYF
TGCGCCAGCAGTCAATTGAGGTGGTCCCGATTCCCGTGGGACATTCAGTACTTC
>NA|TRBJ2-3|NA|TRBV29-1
CSDEGQPSTDTQYF
TGCAGCGACGAGGGCCAACCTAGCACAGATACGCAGTATTTT
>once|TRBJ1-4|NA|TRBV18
CASSRQKTTNEKLFF
TGTGCCAGCTCACGCCAGAAGACAACTAATGAAAAACTGTTTTTT
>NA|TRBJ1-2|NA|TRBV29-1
CSGKATNYGYTF
TGCAGCGGCAAAGCGACTAACTATGGCTACACCTTC
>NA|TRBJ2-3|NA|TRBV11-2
CASSFARAWAGVSTDTQYF
TGTGCCAGCAGCTTCGCTAGGGCCTGGGCAGGGGTTAGCACAGATACGCAGTATTTT